These 3 T cell receptor beta chains were sequenced from one sample in a study of beta chain features in type 1 diabetes. The authors reverse transcribed all of the isolated RNA, so sequencing captured expressed TCRB transcripts. Clones were sequenced by immunoSEQ multiplex PCR, and TCRdb holds only the in-frame ones, with some missing. The profile shows roughly 230,000 clones, over 8.5% of them singletons. Material for sequencing was naive CD4+ T cells from blood. The receptors stem from a woman under 30 in good health.

This chain joins TRBV14 and TRBJ1-2; possibly TRBD1 for D (5 bases). In germline, CDR1 is SGHDN, CDR2 FVKESK. V was trimmed by 4 bases and J by 4 bases, leaving 10 bases between them. The CDR3 is 13 amino acids. CDR3 DNA sequence: TGTGCCAGCAGCCCTACCGGGGGCTATGGCTACACCTTC. Its translation is CASSPTGGYGYTF.

This clone was recorded a few times. DNA for the CDR3: TGTGCCAGTAGTCGACAGGGGAACACTGAAGCTTTCTTT. Translating it yields CASSRQGNTEAFF. The chain employs TRBV19 and TRBJ1-1; 7 positions match TRBD1. Germline CDR1 and CDR2: LNHDA and SQIVND (reference sequence). The CDR3 covers 13 residues. V was clipped by 5 bases and J by 1 base; unmatched bases: 1.

A single count supports this clone. This chain links TRBV7-6 with TRBJ2-7, with 7 bases lining up with TRBD1. CDR3 length: 16 amino acids. Trimming at V came to 1 base and at J to 3 bases, leaving 9 bases not matched to a gene. CDR1 is SGHVS, CDR2 FNYEAQ, per germline. CDR3 amino acids: CASSLDVPGQRYEQYF. For the CDR3, the DNA is TGTGCCAGCAGCTTAGACGTACCGGGACAGCGCTACGAGCAGTACTTC.